The clone carrying this TCR beta chain was seen a few times. No antigen is known for it. The data belong to a study of cytomegalovirus exposure and HLA in healthy donors. CDR3 length equals 13 residues. Germline assignment: CDR1 SNHLY and CDR2 FYNNEI. With 2 bases removed from V and 5 bases from J, the gap between germline ends came to 9 bases. The study, taken as a whole, reports: Altogether, 150 to 200 TCR beta chains were recorded as cytomegalovirus-associated. Most TCR sequences showed up rarely, but some public TCRs showed up in many donors.

Libraries were prepared by immunoSEQ multiplex PCR; TCRdb keeps only in-frame clonotypes and omits some of them. The data hold about 120,000 clones, with approximately 88% observed a single time. The sequenced material came from PBMCs. The chain employs TRBV2 and TRBJ1-1; no firm D call. The TCR was taken from a woman younger than 35 in good health and CMV-seronegative. As DNA, the CDR3 is TGTGCCAGCAGTGAATCGAGGGATACTGAAGCTTTCTTT. This sequence encodes CASSESRDTEAFF.